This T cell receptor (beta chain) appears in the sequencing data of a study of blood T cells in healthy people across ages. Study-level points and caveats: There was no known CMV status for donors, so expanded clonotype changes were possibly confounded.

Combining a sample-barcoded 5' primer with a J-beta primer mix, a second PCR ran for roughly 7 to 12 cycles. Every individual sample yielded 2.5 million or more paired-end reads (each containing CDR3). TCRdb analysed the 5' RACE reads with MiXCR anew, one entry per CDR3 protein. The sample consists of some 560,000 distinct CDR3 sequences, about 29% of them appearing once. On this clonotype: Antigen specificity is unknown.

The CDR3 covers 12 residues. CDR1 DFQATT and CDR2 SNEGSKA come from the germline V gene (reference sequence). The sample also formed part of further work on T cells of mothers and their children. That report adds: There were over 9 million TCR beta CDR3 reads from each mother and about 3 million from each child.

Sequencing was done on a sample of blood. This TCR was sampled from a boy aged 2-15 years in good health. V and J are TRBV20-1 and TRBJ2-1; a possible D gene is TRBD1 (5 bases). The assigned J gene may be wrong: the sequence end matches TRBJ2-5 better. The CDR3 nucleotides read TGCAGTGCTTCCAGGGATGGGGAGACCCAGTACTTC. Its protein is CSASRDGETQYF.